These T cell receptor beta chains were read from a single sample in a study of CD8+ T cells in alopecia areata. Sequencing used immunoSEQ multiplex PCR; TCRdb keeps in-frame clones, though not all of them. The top ten clones hold 25% to 35% of a sample with 100,000 to 150,000 clones, approximately 59% of them seen once. The specimen comprised CD8+ T cells sorted from blood, sampled at week 4, from a patient treated with tofacitinib. The source of these receptors is a human donor with alopecia areata. Both conserved end residues are part of each CDR3. D genes are given only for firm matches. Only part of the rows carry a size: once, few, many, or a class if the clone is expanded.

J gene | V gene | D gene | clone size | CDR3 protein | CDR3 DNA
TRBJ2-7 | TRBV7-9 | . | . | CASSGDSYEQYF | TGTGCCAGCAGCGGGGACTCCTACGAGCAGTACTTC
TRBJ2-1 | TRBV10-3 | . | . | CAISDVGTYNEQFF | TGTGCCATCAGTGATGTGGGGACCTACAATGAGCAGTTCTTC
TRBJ2-7 | TRBV28 | . | . | CASRLPGTAPYEQYF | TGTGCCAGCAGACTGCCCGGGACGGCCCCCTACGAGCAGTACTTC
TRBJ2-1 | TRBV30 | . | . | CAWSVQLNNEQFF | TGTGCCTGGAGTGTTCAGTTGAACAATGAGCAGTTCTTC
TRBJ2-3 | TRBV7-9 | . | . | CASSLWGEQGDTQYF | TGTGCCAGCAGCTTATGGGGCGAACAAGGGGATACGCAGTATTTT
TRBJ2-7 | TRBV29-1 | . | . | CSVVGGRGSNEQYF | TGCAGCGTTGTGGGGGGCAGGGGGAGTAACGAGCAGTACTTC
TRBJ2-3 | TRBV19 | . | . | CASSILGNLVDTQYF | TGTGCCAGTAGTATATTGGGGAATCTTGTGGATACGCAGTATTTT
TRBJ2-1 | TRBV5-1 | . | . | CASSQTDYEQFF | TGCGCCAGCAGCCAGACAGACTATGAGCAGTTCTTC
TRBJ1-5 | TRBV29-1 | TRBD1 | once | CRVEGAGNQPQHF | TGCAGAGTTGAGGGGGCTGGCAATCAGCCCCAGCATTTT
TRBJ2-5 | TRBV7-8 | TRBD1 | . | CASDRGTQETQYF | TGTGCCAGCGACAGGGGGACCCAAGAGACCCAGTACTTC
TRBJ2-1 | TRBV29-1 | . | . | CSVVASSYNEQFF | TGCAGCGTTGTGGCGAGCTCCTACAATGAGCAGTTCTTC
TRBJ2-7 | TRBV29-1 | TRBD1 | few | CSVTDRVDYEQYF | TGCAGCGTCACGGACAGGGTCGACTACGAGCAGTACTTC
TRBJ1-5 | TRBV27 | . | . | CASSWDTNQPQHF | TGTGCCAGCAGTTGGGACACAAATCAGCCCCAGCATTTT
TRBJ2-6 | TRBV9 | . | few | CASSASLKSSGANVLTF | TGTGCCAGCAGCGCCTCTTTGAAGAGCTCTGGGGCCAACGTCCTGACTTTC
TRBJ2-7 | TRBV4-1 | . | . | CASSQDAGNSYEQYF | TGCGCCAGCAGCCAAGACGCAGGGAACTCCTACGAGCAGTACTTC
TRBJ2-1 | TRBV4-1 | TRBD2 | . | CASSPRTSGNEQFF | TGCGCCAGCAGCCCGCGGACTAGCGGCAATGAGCAGTTCTTC
TRBJ2-7 | TRBV30 | . | . | CAWEGVYEQYF | TGTGCCTGGGAGGGGGTCTACGAGCAGTACTTC
TRBJ2-7 | TRBV29-1 | TRBD1 | few | CSVGDWDRGNYEQYF | TGCAGCGTTGGGGATTGGGACAGGGGGAATTACGAGCAGTACTTC
TRBJ1-6 | TRBV5-1 | . | . | CASSLEGPLAPLHF | TGCGCCAGCAGCTTGGAAGGGCCTTTGGCACCCCTCCACTTT
TRBJ2-1 | TRBV7-2 | . | . | CASSLGAANEQFF | TGTGCCAGCAGCTTAGGAGCAGCGAATGAGCAGTTCTTC
TRBJ1-2 | TRBV13 | TRBD1 | . | CASSSQSTGGGYGYTF | TGTGCCAGCAGCTCGCAATCCACAGGGGGCGGATATGGCTACACCTTC
TRBJ2-7 | TRBV5-6 | . | . | CASSLGSGPVGEQYF | TGTGCCAGCAGCTTAGGGTCGGGCCCCGTCGGCGAGCAGTACTTC
TRBJ2-7 | TRBV30 | TRBD1 | . | CAWSPGTGVFDEQYF | TGTGCCTGGAGCCCCGGGACAGGGGTTTTCGACGAGCAGTACTTC
TRBJ1-1 | TRBV2 | . | . | CASSEVVEEAFF | TGTGCCAGCAGTGAAGTAGTGGAGGAAGCTTTCTTT
TRBJ1-5 | TRBV28 | . | few | CASSYGAGRGTRNQPQHF | TGTGCCAGCAGTTATGGAGCAGGACGGGGCACCCGCAATCAGCCCCAGCATTTT
TRBJ2-6 | TRBV15 | . | . | CATSPSTAHPLSGANVLTF | TGTGCCACCAGCCCCTCGACCGCCCACCCTCTCTCTGGGGCCAACGTCCTGACTTTC
TRBJ2-3 | TRBV2 | TRBD2 | . | CASRRGGTDTQYF | TGTGCCAGCAGGCGGGGGGGCACAGATACGCAGTATTTT
TRBJ2-3 | TRBV2 | . | . | CASSEPSKSSTDTQYF | TGTGCCAGCAGTGAACCGTCTAAATCCAGCACAGATACGCAGTATTTT
TRBJ1-2 | TRBV29-1 | TRBD1 | . | CSVTRDRGLANYGYTF | TGCAGCGTGACACGGGACAGGGGTCTAGCTAACTATGGCTACACCTTC
TRBJ2-7 | TRBV27 | TRBD1 | . | CASSLTGTYEQYF | TGTGCCAGCAGTTTGACAGGGACCTACGAGCAGTACTTC
TRBJ2-1 | TRBV30 | TRBD2 | . | CAWSTGTTAYNEQFF | TGTGCCTGGAGTACCGGGACTACCGCCTACAATGAGCAGTTCTTC
TRBJ2-6 | TRBV18 | . | . | CASSPPPGANVLTF | TGTGCCAGCTCCCCTCCTCCTGGGGCCAACGTCCTGACTTTC
TRBJ2-7 | TRBV5-6 | . | few | CASSHRVGNEQYF | TGTGCCAGCAGCCACCGTGTGGGGAACGAGCAGTACTTC
TRBJ1-4 | TRBV5-6 | TRBD1 | . | CASSDDRGQLFF | TGTGCCAGCAGCGACGACAGGGGTCAACTGTTTTTT